This TCR beta chain was identified in a study of T cell repertoires in cytomegalovirus infection. One entry per CDR3 protein results from TCRdb running MiXCR on the reads. The data show approximately 280,000 distinct CDR3 sequences, about 20% seen once. Study outcomes and limitations: Dominating the ex vivo response were TCR beta clonotypes that were CMV-specific and HLA-C-restricted.

This clonotype has more than one count but fewer than ten. The antigen is unknown. This sequence originates from a human donor in good health (CMV status not recorded). Some clones in this sample may be carry-over from other donors' samples. The specimen was cultured PBMCs, collected from culture after CMV antigen stimulation.

CDR3 sequence reads: CASSLATGGPYEQYF. The CDR3, as DNA: TGTGCCAGCAGCTTAGCGACTGGGGGACCTTACGAGCAGTACTTC. V gene TRBV7-2 combines with J gene TRBJ2-7; D tentatively reads TRBD1 or TRBD2 (5 bases each). V lost 0 bases to trimming and J lost 4 bases, with 13 bases between them. The germline gives CDR1 SGHTA, CDR2 FQGNSA. The CDR3 is 15 amino acids.